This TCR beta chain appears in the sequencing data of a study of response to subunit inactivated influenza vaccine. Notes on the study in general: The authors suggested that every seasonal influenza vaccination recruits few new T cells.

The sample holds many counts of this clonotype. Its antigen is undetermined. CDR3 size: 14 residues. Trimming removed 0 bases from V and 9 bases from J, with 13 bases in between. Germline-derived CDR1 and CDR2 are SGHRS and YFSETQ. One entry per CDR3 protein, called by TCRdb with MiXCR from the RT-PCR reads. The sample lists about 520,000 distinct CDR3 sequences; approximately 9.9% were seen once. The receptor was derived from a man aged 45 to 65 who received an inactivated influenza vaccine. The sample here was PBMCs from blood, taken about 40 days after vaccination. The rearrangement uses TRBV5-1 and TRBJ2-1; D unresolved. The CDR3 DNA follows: TGCGCCAGCAGCTTGGCCACTCTTTCCATTGAGCAGTTCTTC. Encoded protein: CASSLATLSIEQFF.